This T cell receptor beta chain was observed in a study of blood T cell repertoires in COVID-19. In the study overall: Some COVID-19 samples were acute and others convalescent; all came from the United States, Italy and Spain. Sources were T cells, B-cell-depleted T cells, or PBMCs; the material itself was cDNA or gDNA.

A Seattle source enrolled patients during active infection and followed them longitudinally. V was shortened by 3 bases and J by 1 base, with 12 bases between the two germline ends. The CDR3 covers 15 residues. Germline-derived CDR1 and CDR2 are SGHTA and FQGNSA. How the authors handled the data: The assay estimated nucleated cells by amplifying reference gene primers. The repertoire was sequenced with immunoSEQ multiplex PCR; TCRdb's copy has only in-frame clones and lacks some. That table gives V, J and clone size, and the DNA gave D and trimming. The data contain roughly 180,000 clones, 79% of them seen just once; the ten biggest clones take up 8.1%.

The material sequenced was peripheral blood. This TCR was sampled from a woman aged 60-75 years with COVID-19, enrolled during active disease. V usage is TRBV7-2 and J usage is TRBJ1-1; D uncertain. This chain's CDR3 is CASSFVEAANTEAFF. DNA of the CDR3: TGTGCCAGCAGCTTCGTAGAGGCGGCGAACACTGAAGCTTTCTTT.